One T cell receptor beta chain is described in this entry. The antigen remains unidentified. An end of the junction differs from the germline gene, which may be a read error. The PCR had 60 Vbeta and 13 Jbeta primers. Clones were sequenced by immunoSEQ multiplex PCR, and TCRdb holds only the in-frame ones, with some missing. The sample consists of about 250,000 clones, around two thirds of them appearing once. The data derive from a study of cytomegalovirus exposure and HLA in healthy donors. Study summary: T cells numbering around 190 million yielded approximately 100 million unique TCR beta sequences in an earlier analysis.

Findings and limits, study-wide: Researchers reportedly found TCR beta sequences accurately predicted most subjects' HLA-A and HLA-B alleles.

The sequenced sample consisted of PBMCs. The TCR was taken from a female donor in good health and CMV-seronegative.

This chain's CDR3 is CASTLAGGYQETQYF. The CDR3 DNA reads as TGTGCCAGCACTTTAGCGGGAGGCTACCAAGAGACCCAGTACTTC. The chain is built from TRBV28 and TRBJ2-5; 10 positions match TRBD2. The CDR3 covers 15 residues. Germline CDR1 MDHEN, CDR2 SYDVKM.